Listed below are T cell receptor beta chains from one sample, sequenced in a study of cytomegalovirus exposure and HLA in healthy donors. Repertoires were generated with immunoSEQ multiplex PCR, while TCRdb's copy carries only in-frame clones and drops some. The ten top clones account for under 15%, within a sample of about 49,000 clones. Source material: PBMCs. Every receptor here comes from a man aged 18 to 30 in good health and CMV-seropositive. The CDR3 runs from the conserved cysteine through the conserved F or W. Each record gives: clone size, J gene, D gene, V gene, CDR3 protein, CDR3 DNA. D genes are given only for firm matches. Some rows mark clone size as missing; the rest say once, few, many or name a class of expanded clone.

NA	TRBJ2-1	TRBD2	TRBV6-5	CASSYSTSGEQFF	TGTGCCAGCAGTTACTCGACTAGCGGTGAGCAGTTCTTC
NA	TRBJ2-5	TRBD2	TRBV7-9	CASSRLAGVQETQYF	TGTGCCAGCAGCCGGTTGGCGGGAGTGCAAGAGACCCAGTACTTC
NA	TRBJ2-5	TRBD2	TRBV5-4	CASSLAGSAGGRETQYF	TGTGCCAGCAGCTTGGCCGGATCCGCGGGAGGACGAGAGACCCAGTACTTC
NA	TRBJ1-1	TRBD1	TRBV19	CASLDPQGAPEAFF	TGTGCCAGTTTGGATCCACAGGGGGCCCCTGAAGCTTTCTTT
NA	TRBJ1-2	NA	TRBV4-2	CASSQSAEGSFNYGYTF	TGTGCCAGCAGCCAATCGGCCGAGGGATCCTTTAACTATGGCTACACCTTC
NA	TRBJ1-3	NA	TRBV11-2	CASSSIKGKGNTIYF	TGTGCCAGCAGCTCTATAAAGGGGAAAGGAAACACCATATATTTT
NA	TRBJ1-1	NA	TRBV14	CASSQDLTGHIEAFF	TGTGCCAGCAGCCAAGATTTGACGGGACACATTGAAGCTTTCTTT
medium-sized	TRBJ2-6	TRBD1	TRBV19	CASSITGGSGANVLTF	TGTGCCAGTAGTATCACAGGGGGCTCTGGGGCCAACGTCCTGACTTTC
NA	TRBJ1-2	TRBD1	TRBV28	CASSSPGQTNYGYTF	TGTGCCAGCAGTTCCCCGGGACAGACTAACTATGGCTACACCTTC
NA	TRBJ2-1	TRBD2	TRBV7-3	CASSGRGGSNYNEQFF	TGTGCCAGCAGCGGGAGGGGCGGGAGTAATTACAATGAGCAGTTCTTC
NA	TRBJ2-5	TRBD1	TRBV28	CASSFPDRVEETQYF	TGTGCCAGCAGTTTTCCGGACAGGGTAGAGGAGACCCAGTACTTC
NA	TRBJ1-4	NA	TRBV6-5	CASSYSFSTNEKLFF	TGTGCCAGCAGTTACTCGTTTAGTACTAATGAAAAACTGTTTTTT
NA	TRBJ2-1	NA	TRBV7-9	CASSPSTRLNEQFF	TGTGCCAGCAGCCCCTCGACTCGTCTTAATGAGCAGTTCTTC
NA	TRBJ2-2	TRBD2	TRBV30	CAWSGSGGSITGELFF	TGTGCCTGGAGTGGGTCTGGCGGGAGTATCACCGGGGAGCTGTTTTTT
NA	TRBJ2-1	TRBD2	TRBV5-8	CASSLGGRAYNEQFF	TGTGCCAGCAGCTTGGGTGGGAGGGCCTACAATGAGCAGTTCTTC
NA	TRBJ2-7	NA	TRBV29-1	CSVVSGPYEQYF	TGCAGCGTCGTAAGCGGGCCTTACGAGCAGTACTTC
NA	TRBJ2-5	TRBD2	TRBV5-1	CASSLGLAGAGETQYF	TGCGCCAGCAGCTTGGGGTTAGCGGGAGCAGGAGAGACCCAGTACTTC
NA	TRBJ1-1	NA	TRBV7-3	CASSLRRGLNTEAFF	TGTGCCAGCAGCTTAAGAAGGGGTTTGAACACTGAAGCTTTCTTT
NA	TRBJ2-3	TRBD2	TRBV10-3	CAISASGAPDTQYF	TGTGCCATCAGTGCTAGCGGGGCCCCAGATACGCAGTATTTT
NA	TRBJ2-3	NA	TRBV7-2	CASSLSGRGTDTQYF	TGTGCCAGCAGCTTAAGTGGTAGAGGCACAGATACGCAGTATTTT
NA	TRBJ2-1	TRBD2	TRBV18	CASSLKTSGSGDEQFF	TGTGCCAGCTCACTCAAGACTAGCGGGAGTGGGGATGAGCAGTTCTTC
NA	TRBJ2-1	TRBD2	TRBV19	CASSTLAGGRVNEQFF	TGTGCCAGTAGTACCCTAGCGGGAGGCCGGGTGAATGAGCAGTTCTTC
NA	TRBJ2-1	NA	TRBV28	CASSLNIAEQFF	TGTGCCAGCAGTTTAAATATAGCTGAGCAGTTCTTC
NA	TRBJ1-1	NA	TRBV18	CASSPPGHEGTEAFF	TGTGCCAGCTCACCACCGGGACACGAAGGCACTGAAGCTTTCTTT
NA	TRBJ2-7	NA	TRBV6-1	CASSELAFPSYEQYF	TGTGCCAGCAGTGAATTAGCGTTTCCCTCCTACGAGCAGTACTTC
NA	TRBJ2-2	TRBD2	TRBV27	CASSFYHSSGRALTGELFF	TGTGCCAGCAGTTTTTATCATTCTAGCGGGAGGGCCCTAACCGGGGAGCTGTTTTTT
NA	TRBJ2-1	TRBD2	TRBV28	CASSFSGTGTSGSLRQFF	TGTGCCAGCAGTTTCAGCGGAACCGGGACTAGCGGGAGTCTGCGGCAGTTCTTC
NA	TRBJ2-1	TRBD2	TRBV2	CASSETAGGLYNEQFF	TGTGCCAGCAGTGAGACAGCGGGAGGGTTATACAATGAGCAGTTCTTC
NA	TRBJ1-2	TRBD1	TRBV15	CATSRRQGMGGYTF	TGTGCCACCAGCAGAAGACAGGGCATGGGCGGCTACACCTTC
NA	TRBJ2-3	TRBD2	TRBV10-3	CAIRELAGADTQYF	TGTGCCATCAGGGAACTAGCGGGAGCGGATACGCAGTATTTT
NA	TRBJ2-1	TRBD2	TRBV10-3	CAIHSSGSYNEQFF	TGTGCCATCCATTCTAGCGGCTCCTACAATGAGCAGTTCTTC
NA	TRBJ1-1	NA	TRBV2	CASSVGGHLGAFF	TGTGCCAGCAGTGTAGGGGGTCACCTCGGAGCTTTCTTT
medium-sized	TRBJ2-1	TRBD2	TRBV7-2	CASSLAGRIAGSSYNEQFF	TGTGCCAGCAGCTTAGCGGGACGGATAGCGGGTAGCTCCTACAATGAGCAGTTCTTC
NA	TRBJ2-7	NA	TRBV6-4	CASRRTEGEQYF	TGTGCCAGCAGACGAACAGAGGGCGAGCAGTACTTC
NA	TRBJ2-2	TRBD1	TRBV30	CAWSSGTDTGELFF	TGTGCCTGGAGTTCCGGGACAGACACCGGGGAGCTGTTTTTT
NA	TRBJ1-1	NA	TRBV6-5	CASKTETDNTEAFF	TGTGCCAGCAAAACAGAGACAGATAACACTGAAGCTTTCTTT
NA	TRBJ2-7	NA	TRBV6-6	CASTPTGLSYEQYF	TGTGCCAGCACCCCAACAGGCTTATCCTACGAGCAGTACTTC
NA	TRBJ1-1	NA	TRBV5-4	CASSLGEAEAFF	TGTGCCAGCAGCTTGGGGGAGGCTGAAGCTTTCTTT
NA	TRBJ2-1	NA	TRBV12-5	CASALHSLVRSYNEQFF	TGTGCTAGTGCCCTCCATAGTCTAGTTCGTTCCTACAATGAGCAGTTCTTC
NA	TRBJ2-7	TRBD1	TRBV9	CASSPRTGPYEQYF	TGTGCCAGCAGCCCTAGGACAGGGCCATACGAGCAGTACTTC
NA	TRBJ2-7	TRBD1	TRBV5-5	CASIVGTVRYEQYF	TGTGCCAGCATTGTCGGGACAGTGAGATACGAGCAGTACTTC